A selection of T cell receptor beta chains follows, all from one sample in a study of metastatic and nonmetastatic thyroid tumors. With MiXCR, TCRdb called clones anew from the PCR reads. The sample includes approximately 35,000 clones, about 15% seen only once; the top ten take around 19%. The sample taken for sequencing was blood. The receptors were gathered from a male donor with papillary thyroid cancer or a benign thyroid nodule (not recorded which). Some clones in this sample may be carry-over from other donors' samples. CDR3s include the opening cysteine and the closing phenylalanine or tryptophan.

J gene: TRBJ2-1; CDR3 length: 16; V gene: TRBV10-3; CDR3 protein: CAISGTGGGSYNEQFF
J gene: TRBJ2-2; CDR3 length: 11; V gene: TRBV19; CDR3 protein: CASSMTGELFF
J gene: TRBJ2-3; CDR3 length: 16; V gene: TRBV11-2; CDR3 protein: CASSLGASGGGDTQYF
J gene: TRBJ1-2; CDR3 length: 13; V gene: TRBV10-3; CDR3 protein: CAISGMTPDRYTF
J gene: TRBJ1-5; CDR3 length: 16; V gene: TRBV4-3; CDR3 protein: CASSQDWGFGNQPQHF
J gene: TRBJ2-4; CDR3 length: 11; V gene: TRBV5-6; CDR3 protein: CASSFGNIQYF
J gene: TRBJ2-1; CDR3 length: 14; V gene: TRBV12-3/TRBV12-4; CDR3 protein: CASSFRLESDEQFF
J gene: TRBJ1-2; CDR3 length: 13; V gene: TRBV6-2/TRBV6-3; CDR3 protein: CASSYVAGSGYTF
J gene: TRBJ1-2; CDR3 length: 13; V gene: TRBV5-1; CDR3 protein: CASSLDGGETGTF
J gene: TRBJ2-1; CDR3 length: 15; V gene: TRBV20-1; CDR3 protein: CSARPPSGRRNEQFF
J gene: TRBJ2-3; CDR3 length: 15; V gene: TRBV5-6; CDR3 protein: CASSFEGGTTDTQYF
J gene: TRBJ1-2; CDR3 length: 9; V gene: TRBV29-1; CDR3 protein: CSVDNGYTF
J gene: TRBJ1-4; CDR3 length: 16; V gene: TRBV18; CDR3 protein: CASSPYSGRTNEKLFF
J gene: TRBJ2-3; CDR3 length: 15; V gene: TRBV20-1; CDR3 protein: CSAGGLAGGADTQYF
J gene: TRBJ1-5; CDR3 length: 16; V gene: TRBV6-2/TRBV6-3; CDR3 protein: CASSHIDRGHVQPQHF
J gene: TRBJ1-1; CDR3 length: 15; V gene: TRBV5-1; CDR3 protein: CASSELRGLNTEAFF
J gene: TRBJ1-6; CDR3 length: 14; V gene: TRBV10-3; CDR3 protein: CAISLDIAPSPLHF
J gene: TRBJ2-3; CDR3 length: 18; V gene: TRBV4-2; CDR3 protein: CASSQDQTSGGSTDTQYF
J gene: TRBJ1-1; CDR3 length: 14; V gene: TRBV7-9; CDR3 protein: CASSLGTGDTEAFF
J gene: TRBJ1-5; CDR3 length: 14; V gene: TRBV2; CDR3 protein: CASRPGQGWQPQHF
J gene: TRBJ1-2; CDR3 length: 16; V gene: TRBV6-5; CDR3 protein: CASSSKVLGLYYGYTF
J gene: TRBJ2-5; CDR3 length: 14; V gene: TRBV7-2; CDR3 protein: CASSRTGGMETQYF
J gene: TRBJ2-1; CDR3 length: 11; V gene: TRBV7-2; CDR3 protein: CASSLAREQFF
J gene: TRBJ2-7; CDR3 length: 14; V gene: TRBV6-2/TRBV6-3; CDR3 protein: CASRGLSVCYEQYF
J gene: TRBJ2-3; CDR3 length: 13; V gene: TRBV20-1; CDR3 protein: CSANPPTRDTQYF
J gene: TRBJ2-7; CDR3 length: 15; V gene: TRBV6-1; CDR3 protein: CASRTPRDPTYEQYF
J gene: TRBJ2-1; CDR3 length: 16; V gene: TRBV7-6; CDR3 protein: CASSPSPGTLSHEQFF
J gene: TRBJ2-7; CDR3 length: 13; V gene: TRBV5-1; CDR3 protein: CASSGSLAGRQYF
J gene: TRBJ2-1; CDR3 length: 13; V gene: TRBV7-3; CDR3 protein: CASSLGWDNEQFF
J gene: TRBJ2-1; CDR3 length: 14; V gene: TRBV7-7; CDR3 protein: CASSLALQADEQFF
J gene: TRBJ2-7; CDR3 length: 15; V gene: TRBV10-2; CDR3 protein: CASSGGTNPPYEQYF
J gene: TRBJ2-1; CDR3 length: 14; V gene: TRBV7-2; CDR3 protein: CASRAGGGSYEQFF
J gene: TRBJ2-7; CDR3 length: 13; V gene: TRBV27; CDR3 protein: CASSLSRWVEQYF
J gene: TRBJ2-5; CDR3 length: 13; V gene: TRBV6-2/TRBV6-3; CDR3 protein: CASSRSREETQYF
J gene: TRBJ2-5; CDR3 length: 16; V gene: TRBV10-1; CDR3 protein: CASFIGTSGSGETQYF
J gene: TRBJ1-1; CDR3 length: 14; V gene: TRBV12-3/TRBV12-4; CDR3 protein: CASSPGQRNTEAFF
J gene: TRBJ2-7; CDR3 length: 14; V gene: TRBV6-1; CDR3 protein: CASSEPSGSYEQYF
J gene: TRBJ2-7; CDR3 length: 13; V gene: TRBV24-1; CDR3 protein: CATSDWTGGEQYF
J gene: TRBJ2-2; CDR3 length: 16; V gene: TRBV6-1; CDR3 protein: CASSDTGAGHTGELFF
J gene: TRBJ2-7; CDR3 length: 16; V gene: TRBV20-1; CDR3 protein: CSARRLRDRGTYEQYF
J gene: TRBJ1-2; CDR3 length: 15; V gene: TRBV28; CDR3 protein: CATVPVETSNYGYTF
J gene: TRBJ2-7; CDR3 length: 13; V gene: TRBV20-1; CDR3 protein: CSARGTLAYEQYF
J gene: TRBJ1-2; CDR3 length: 13; V gene: TRBV9; CDR3 protein: CASSVSSDYGYTF
J gene: TRBJ2-1; CDR3 length: 16; V gene: TRBV20-1; CDR3 protein: CSARRTSGREYNEQFF
J gene: TRBJ2-3; CDR3 length: 13; V gene: TRBV12-3/TRBV12-4; CDR3 protein: CASSFGQCNTQYF
J gene: TRBJ1-1; CDR3 length: 14; V gene: TRBV19; CDR3 protein: CASSIDGISTEAFF
J gene: TRBJ2-3; CDR3 length: 14; V gene: TRBV7-2; CDR3 protein: CATGGPFSTDTQYF
J gene: TRBJ2-3; CDR3 length: 15; V gene: TRBV7-2; CDR3 protein: CASSPTSGRPDTQYF